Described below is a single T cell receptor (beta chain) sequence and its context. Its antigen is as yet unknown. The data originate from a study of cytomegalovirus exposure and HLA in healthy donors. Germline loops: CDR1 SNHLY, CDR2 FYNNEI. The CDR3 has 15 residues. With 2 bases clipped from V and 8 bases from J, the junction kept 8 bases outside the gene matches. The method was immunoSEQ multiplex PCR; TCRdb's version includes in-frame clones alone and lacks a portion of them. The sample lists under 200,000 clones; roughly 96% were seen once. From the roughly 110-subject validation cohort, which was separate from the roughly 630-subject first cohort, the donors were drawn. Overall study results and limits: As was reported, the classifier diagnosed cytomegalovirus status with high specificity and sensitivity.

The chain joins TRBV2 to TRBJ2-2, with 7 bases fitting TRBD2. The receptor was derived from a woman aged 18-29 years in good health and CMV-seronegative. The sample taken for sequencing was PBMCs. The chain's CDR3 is CASSEMGRGSGELFF. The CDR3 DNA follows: TGTGCCAGCAGTGAAATGGGGCGGGGGTCGGGGGAGCTGTTTTTT.